A selection of T cell receptor beta chains follows, all from one sample in a study of T cells in Graves' hyperthyroidism and ophthalmopathy. TCRdb re-called the multiplex PCR reads with MiXCR, one entry per CDR3 protein. The table includes hundreds of thousands of distinct CDR3 sequences, about 20% detected once. Sample: blood. All receptors derive from a man aged 25 to 40 with Graves' ophthalmopathy. CDR3s leave out the opening cysteine and the closing phenylalanine or tryptophan. A D gene is named only where the DNA matches it firmly.

TRBD1	TRBV28	TRBJ1-5	ASSLRAGTGLFGNQPQH
TRBD1	TRBV10-3	TRBJ2-7	AISEGTGTYEQY
TRBD2	TRBV4-3	TRBJ2-3	ASSPLAGGEADTQY
NA	TRBV5-1	TRBJ2-7	ASSSWTESSYEQY
NA	TRBV4-3	TRBJ1-2	ASSQDQGSAVGYT
TRBD1	TRBV30	TRBJ1-6	AWSVQGYNSPLH
NA	TRBV20-1	TRBJ2-2	SARDRDPPYTGELF
NA	TRBV7-9	TRBJ1-6	ASSSLRDPGSPLH
TRBD1	TRBV6-5	TRBJ2-2	ASSYSWTGGDTGELF
NA	TRBV14	TRBJ2-1	ASSREGASSHNEQL
TRBD1	TRBV10-3	TRBJ2-1	AISESGTGVRNEQF
TRBD2	TRBV4-3	TRBJ2-7	ASSPATSGGAGSYEQY
NA	TRBV7-9	TRBJ1-3	ASSLSPGRENTIY
NA	TRBV30	TRBJ1-2	AWRSINYGYT
NA	TRBV11-3	TRBJ2-1	ASSPAGSVNNEQF
NA	TRBV7-8	TRBJ1-5	ASSSDVGANQPQH
TRBD1	TRBV5-1	TRBJ2-7	ASSSGRGTGSYEQY
TRBD2	TRBV19	TRBJ2-1	ASSFNSGSYGGNEQF
TRBD2	TRBV11-2	TRBJ2-1	ASSLGREGRNLEQF
TRBD1	TRBV11-2	TRBJ1-6	ASRPGGYSPLH
TRBD2	TRBV2	TRBJ2-1	AILGDGAGGPVGTSGRAGEQF
TRBD2	TRBV20-1	TRBJ2-4	SAPRGVNIQY
NA	TRBV12-3/TRBV12-4	TRBJ1-1	ASSPTLGITEAF
NA	TRBV29-1	TRBJ2-3	SVEWGGLADTQY
TRBD1	TRBV28	TRBJ1-6	ASNRDSNSPLH
TRBD2	TRBV30	TRBJ2-2	AWSLAGVTGELF
NA	TRBV20-1	TRBJ2-6	SARDSSGANVLT
TRBD1	TRBV28	TRBJ2-1	ASSLGQGRANEQF
NA	TRBV7-9	TRBJ1-4	ASSLADLRVEKLF
TRBD1	TRBV20-1	TRBJ1-5	SARGRDRVNQPQH
NA	TRBV5-6	TRBJ1-5	ASSLGGILSNQPQH
TRBD2	TRBV12-3/TRBV12-4	TRBJ2-7	ASSFRTSGRILGIFEQY
TRBD1	TRBV6-2/TRBV6-3	TRBJ1-2	ASSPDRARDYGYT
NA	TRBV28	TRBJ2-1	ASSLPGAGRDEQF
TRBD2	TRBV28	TRBJ2-3	ASYAGGKDTQY
NA	TRBV6-1	TRBJ1-1	ASKIGHQVTEAF
NA	TRBV7-9	TRBJ2-1	ASSPSGSSYNEQF
TRBD1	TRBV27	TRBJ2-1	ASSLSRTGGSGGPNNEQF
TRBD2	TRBV30	TRBJ2-1	ACSTSGSWGDEQF
TRBD2	TRBV30	TRBJ2-3	AWSAKREVDTQY
NA	TRBV29-1	TRBJ1-2	SVEGVSRDGYT
TRBD1	TRBV3-1	TRBJ1-2	ASSQGIIRQGSSYGYT
NA	TRBV30	TRBJ1-4	AWSERLVGEKLF
NA	TRBV3-1	TRBJ2-3	ASSQESAITDTQY